The T cell receptor beta chain described here comes from a study of cytomegalovirus exposure and HLA in healthy donors. General study points: Earlier results showed most TCR beta V segments being productive about 90% or about 30% of the time. In a later analysis, parvovirus B19, influenza, CMV and Epstein-Barr virus appeared linked to several top co-occurrence clusters. CMV serostatus was the only recorded immune exposure for donors. The authors later found TCR association rates varying by HLA locus, with DRB1 most and HLA-C fewest.

A remark on this clone: Its antigen is unidentified.

The PCR employed 60 Vbeta primers together with 13 Jbeta primers. The data were produced by immunoSEQ multiplex PCR, yet TCRdb's version contains in-frame clones alone and is incomplete. Of about 69,000 clones in the sample, 76% were seen once. The sample consisted of PBMCs. The TCR was taken from a young man in good health and CMV-seronegative.

In DNA form, the CDR3 reads TGTGCCAGCAGCTTAGGATCCGGACAGAGCTACGAGCAGTACTTC. Protein sequence: CASSLGSGQSYEQYF. V is TRBV7-9 and J is TRBJ2-7, with D perhaps TRBD1 (6 bases). V shed 1 base and J shed 3 bases, with 13 bases lying between them. From germline, CDR1 is SEHNR and CDR2 FQNEAQ (reference sequence). CDR3 length equals 15 residues.